Detailed here is one T cell receptor (beta chain). The antigen remains undetermined. Of the isolated RNA, all was reverse transcribed, and so the sequenced material was expressed TCRB transcripts. TCRdb keeps only in-frame clones here, not all; method: immunoSEQ multiplex PCR. Of some 250,000 clones in the sample, about 15% were seen once. These data originate in a study of beta chain features in type 1 diabetes. Study-wide results and limits: People with Type 1 diabetes carried modestly yet significantly shorter TCRB CDR3s in all four CD4+ subsets.

What was sequenced was naive CD4+ T cells from blood. The receptor comes from a man in his thirties or forties with type 1 diabetes.

CDR3 nucleotide sequence: TGCGCCAGCAGCTTGTCCCCCACAGGGAGTACTAGCGAGCAGTACTTC. Residues: CASSLSPTGSTSEQYF. The rearrangement uses TRBV5-1 and TRBJ2-7, with TRBD1 as a possible D gene (6 bases). From germline, CDR1 is SGHRS and CDR2 YFSETQ. Trimming cost V 1 base and J 6 bases, with 20 bases left between them. This CDR3 is 16 amino acids long.